The TCR beta chain described here comes from a study of Graves' ophthalmopathy and Graves' hyperthyroidism. Amplifying from RNA transcripts, the study obtained TCR beta CDR3 regions. HTBI primers were employed in first-round RT-PCR, then a second-round multiplex PCR followed. TCRdb reanalysed the multiplex PCR reads using MiXCR and keeps one entry per CDR3 protein. The sample consists of about 210,000 distinct CDR3 sequences, over 25% of them appearing once. The authors isolated PBMCs from around 9.8 ml of fresh peripheral blood. V dropped 4 bases and J dropped 0 bases, with 10 bases sitting between them. The CDR3 is 16 residues long. The germline V gene encodes CDR1 LNHDA and CDR2 SQIVND (reference sequence).

Sequencing used peripheral blood. This sequence joins TRBV19 and TRBJ1-6, with D hard to call. The clonotype comes from a man between 50 and 59 years old with Graves' ophthalmopathy. The CDR3 here is CASSNYGSSYNSPLHF. Written as DNA, the CDR3 is TGTGCCAGTAGTAACTACGGAAGCTCCTATAATTCACCCCTCCACTTT.